There are a few counts of the clone carrying this T cell receptor (beta chain). The antigen is undetermined. This sample is drawn from a study of beta chain features in type 1 diabetes. Across the whole study: There were some 98 million sorted cells examined across all samples.

CD4+ naive, central memory, regulatory and stem cell-like memory subsets were isolated by sorting on CD45RO/CCR7/CD25/CD127/CD95/CD27. General study points: For Type 1 diabetes patients, all four CD4+ subsets carried TCRB CDR3s that were moderately but significantly shorter. Fewer junction insertions and more nucleotide deletions appeared in type 1 diabetes patients.

The ends were cut back, 4 bases at V and 1 base at J, with 8 bases in the middle. This CDR3 has 14 amino acids. The germline V gene has CDR1 LNHNV and CDR2 YYDKDF (reference sequence). Sequenced material consisted of expressed TCRB transcripts (all of the isolated RNA was reverse transcribed). When averaged, stem cell-like memory T cell samples yielded 920,000 or so reads. Assay used: immunoSEQ multiplex PCR; TCRdb lists only in-frame clones, some missing. The repertoire has about 47,000 clones, roughly 40% of them found once; the top ten carry over 0.1%. This clonotype originated in a man under 40 with type 1 diabetes. Sample: stem cell memory CD4+ T cells from blood. The V gene is TRBV15, the J gene TRBJ2-1, with a weak D call TRBD2 (6 bases). CDR3 bases: TGTGCCACCAGCAAGACTAGTTCCTACAATGAGCAGTTCTTC. Residues: CATSKTSSYNEQFF.